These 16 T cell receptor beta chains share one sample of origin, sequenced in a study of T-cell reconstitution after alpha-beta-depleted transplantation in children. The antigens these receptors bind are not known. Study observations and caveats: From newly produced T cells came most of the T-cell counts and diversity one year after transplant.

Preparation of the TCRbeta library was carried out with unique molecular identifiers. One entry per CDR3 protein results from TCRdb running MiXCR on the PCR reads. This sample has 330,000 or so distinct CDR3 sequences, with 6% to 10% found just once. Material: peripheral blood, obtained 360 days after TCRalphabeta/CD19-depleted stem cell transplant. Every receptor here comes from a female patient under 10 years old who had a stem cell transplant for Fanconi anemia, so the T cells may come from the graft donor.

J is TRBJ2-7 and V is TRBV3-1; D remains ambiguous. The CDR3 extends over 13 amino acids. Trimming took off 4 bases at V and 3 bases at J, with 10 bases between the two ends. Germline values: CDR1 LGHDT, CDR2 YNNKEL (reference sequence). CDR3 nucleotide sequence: TGTGCCAGCAGCCTAGGACCGGGCTACGAGCAGTACGTC. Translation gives CASSLGPGYEQYV.

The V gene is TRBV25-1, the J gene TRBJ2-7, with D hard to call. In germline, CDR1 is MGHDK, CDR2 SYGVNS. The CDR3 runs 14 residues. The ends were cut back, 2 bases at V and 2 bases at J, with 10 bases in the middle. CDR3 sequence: CASSEGGSAYEQYF. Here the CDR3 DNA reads TGTGCCAGCAGTGAAGGTGGGTCCGCCTACGAGCAGTACTTC.

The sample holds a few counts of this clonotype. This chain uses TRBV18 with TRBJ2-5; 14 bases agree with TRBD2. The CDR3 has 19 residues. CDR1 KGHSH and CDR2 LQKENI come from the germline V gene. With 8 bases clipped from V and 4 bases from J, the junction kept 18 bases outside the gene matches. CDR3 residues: CASAILHPGTSGGRETQYF. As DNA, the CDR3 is TGTGCCAGCGCTATACTACATCCCGGGACTAGCGGGGGTAGAGAGACCCAGTACTTC. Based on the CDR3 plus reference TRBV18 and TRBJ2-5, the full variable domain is NAGVMQNPRHLVRRRGQEARLRCSPMKGHSHVYWYRQLPEEGLKFMVYLQKENIIDESGMPKERFSAEFPKEGPSILRIQQVVRGDSAAYFCASAILHPGTSGGRETQYFGPGTRLLVL.

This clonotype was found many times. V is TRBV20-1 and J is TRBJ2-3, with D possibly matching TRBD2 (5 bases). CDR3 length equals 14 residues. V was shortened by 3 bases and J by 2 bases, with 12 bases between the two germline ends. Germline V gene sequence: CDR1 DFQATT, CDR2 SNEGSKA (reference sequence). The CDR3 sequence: CSARKDFSTDTQYF. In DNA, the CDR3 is TGCAGTGCTAGGAAGGACTTCTCCACAGATACGCAGTATTTT.

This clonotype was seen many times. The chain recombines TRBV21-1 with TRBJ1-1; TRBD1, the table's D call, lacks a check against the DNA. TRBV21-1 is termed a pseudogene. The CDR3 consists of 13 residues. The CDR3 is CASSMGGRTEAFF. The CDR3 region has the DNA TGTGCCAGCAGCATGGGGGGGCGGACTGAAGCTTTCTTT.

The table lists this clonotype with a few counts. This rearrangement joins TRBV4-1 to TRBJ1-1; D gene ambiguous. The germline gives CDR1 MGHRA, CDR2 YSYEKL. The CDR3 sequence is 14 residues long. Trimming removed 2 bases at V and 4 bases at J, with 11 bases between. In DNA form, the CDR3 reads TGCGCCAGCAGCCAACAAGGGATCCGCACTGAAGCTTTCTTT. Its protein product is CASSQQGIRTEAFF.

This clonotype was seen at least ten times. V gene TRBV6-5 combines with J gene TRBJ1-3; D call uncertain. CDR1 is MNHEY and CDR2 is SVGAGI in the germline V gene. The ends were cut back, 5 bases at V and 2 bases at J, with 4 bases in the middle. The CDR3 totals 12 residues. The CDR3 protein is CASSGAGNTIYF. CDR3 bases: TGTGCCAGCAGTGGGGCTGGAAACACCATATATTTT.

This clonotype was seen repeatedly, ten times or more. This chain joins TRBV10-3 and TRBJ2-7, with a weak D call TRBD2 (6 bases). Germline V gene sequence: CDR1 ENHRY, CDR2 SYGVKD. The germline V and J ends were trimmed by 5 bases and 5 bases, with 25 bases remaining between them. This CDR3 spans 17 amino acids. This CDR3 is CAISRETAGLGSHEQYF. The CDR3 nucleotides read TGTGCCATCAGTCGGGAGACCGCGGGGTTGGGAAGCCACGAGCAGTACTTC.

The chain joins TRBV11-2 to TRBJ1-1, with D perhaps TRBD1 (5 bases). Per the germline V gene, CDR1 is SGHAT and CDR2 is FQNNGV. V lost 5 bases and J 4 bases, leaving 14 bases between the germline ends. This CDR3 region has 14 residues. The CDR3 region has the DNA TGTGCCAGCAGCGCCACGGGACGGATCACTGAAGCTTTCTTT. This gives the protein CASSATGRITEAFF.

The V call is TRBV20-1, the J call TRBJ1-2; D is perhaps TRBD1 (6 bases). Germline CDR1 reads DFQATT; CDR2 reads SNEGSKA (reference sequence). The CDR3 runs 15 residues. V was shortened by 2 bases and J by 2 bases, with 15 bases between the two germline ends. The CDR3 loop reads CSARTSGVGNYGYTF. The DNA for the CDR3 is TGCAGTGCTAGAACTTCAGGGGTAGGAAACTATGGCTACACCTTC.

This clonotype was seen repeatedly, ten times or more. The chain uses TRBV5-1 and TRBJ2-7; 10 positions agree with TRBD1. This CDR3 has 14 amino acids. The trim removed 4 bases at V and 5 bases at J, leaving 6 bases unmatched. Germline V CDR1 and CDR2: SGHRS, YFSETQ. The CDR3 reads CASSMGQGKDEQYF. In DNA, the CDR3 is TGCGCCAGCAGCATGGGACAGGGGAAGGACGAGCAGTACTTC.

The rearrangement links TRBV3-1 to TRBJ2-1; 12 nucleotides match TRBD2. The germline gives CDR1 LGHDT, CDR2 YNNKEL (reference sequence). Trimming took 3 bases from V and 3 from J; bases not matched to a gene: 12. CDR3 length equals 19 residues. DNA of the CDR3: TGTGCCAGCAGCCATGCTCGGACTAGCGGGATCCTGGACTACAATGAGCAGTTCTTC. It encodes CASSHARTSGILDYNEQFF.

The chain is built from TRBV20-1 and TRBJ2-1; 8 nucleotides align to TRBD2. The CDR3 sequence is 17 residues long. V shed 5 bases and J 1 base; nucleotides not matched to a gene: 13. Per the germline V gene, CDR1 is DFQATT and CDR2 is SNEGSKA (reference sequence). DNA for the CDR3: TGCAGTGCTGCCCTCGGGTCTAGCGGGCTTTCCTACAATGAGCAGTTCTTC. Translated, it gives CSAALGSSGLSYNEQFF.

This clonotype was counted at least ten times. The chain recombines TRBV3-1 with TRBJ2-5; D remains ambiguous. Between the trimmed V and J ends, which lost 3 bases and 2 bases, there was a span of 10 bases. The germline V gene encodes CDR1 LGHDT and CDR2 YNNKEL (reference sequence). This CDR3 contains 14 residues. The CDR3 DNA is TGTGCCAGCAGCCATCAAGGGCCTCAAGAGACCCAGTACTTC. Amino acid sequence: CASSHQGPQETQYF.

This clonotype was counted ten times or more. CDR3 sequence: CASSPRTSGGEQFF. CDR3 nucleotide sequence: TGTGCCAGCAGCCCCCGGACTAGCGGCGGTGAGCAGTTCTTC. The chain recombines TRBV9 with TRBJ2-1, with 10 nucleotides matching TRBD2. Germline lookup yields CDR1 SGDLS and CDR2 YYNGEE. With 4 bases clipped from V and 9 bases from J, the junction kept 7 bases outside the gene matches. The CDR3 runs to 14 residues.

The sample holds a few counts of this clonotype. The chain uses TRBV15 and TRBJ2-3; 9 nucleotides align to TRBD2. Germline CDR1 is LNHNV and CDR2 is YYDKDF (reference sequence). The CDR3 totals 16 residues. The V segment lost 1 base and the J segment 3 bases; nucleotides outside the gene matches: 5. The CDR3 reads CATSRAAGGPTDTQYF. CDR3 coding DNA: TGTGCCACCAGCAGAGCGGCGGGAGGGCCAACAGATACGCAGTATTTT. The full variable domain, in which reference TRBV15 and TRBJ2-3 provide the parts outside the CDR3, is DAMVIQNPRYQVTQFGKPVTLSCSQTLNHNVMYWYQQKSSQAPKLLFHYYDKDFNNEADTPDNFQSRRPNTSFCFLDIRSPGLGDTAMYLCATSRAAGGPTDTQYFGPGTRLTVL.